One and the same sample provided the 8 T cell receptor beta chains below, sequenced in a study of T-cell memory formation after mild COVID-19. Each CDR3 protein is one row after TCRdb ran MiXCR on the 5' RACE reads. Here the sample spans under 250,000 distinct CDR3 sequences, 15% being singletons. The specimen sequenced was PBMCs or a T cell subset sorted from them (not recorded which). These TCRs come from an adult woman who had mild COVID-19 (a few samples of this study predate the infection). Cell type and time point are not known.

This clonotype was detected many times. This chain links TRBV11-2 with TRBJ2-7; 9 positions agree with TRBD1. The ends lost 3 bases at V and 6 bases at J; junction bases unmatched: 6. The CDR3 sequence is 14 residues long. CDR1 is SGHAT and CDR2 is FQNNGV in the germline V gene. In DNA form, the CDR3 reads TGTGCCAGCAGCTTTACTACAGGGGGCGGCGAGCAGTACTTC. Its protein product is CASSFTTGGGEQYF.

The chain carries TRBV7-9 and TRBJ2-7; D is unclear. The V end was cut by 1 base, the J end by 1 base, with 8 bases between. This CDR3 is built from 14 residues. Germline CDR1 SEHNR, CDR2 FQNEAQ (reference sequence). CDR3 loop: CASSLEMLSYEQYF. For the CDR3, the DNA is TGTGCCAGCAGCTTAGAGATGCTTTCCTACGAGCAGTACTTC. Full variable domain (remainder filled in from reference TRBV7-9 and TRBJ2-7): DTGVSQNPRHKITKRGQNVTFRCDPISEHNRLYWYRQTLGQGPEFLTYFQNEAQLEKSRLLSDRFSAERPKGSFSTLEIQRTEQGDSAMYLCASSLEMLSYEQYFGPGTRLTVT.

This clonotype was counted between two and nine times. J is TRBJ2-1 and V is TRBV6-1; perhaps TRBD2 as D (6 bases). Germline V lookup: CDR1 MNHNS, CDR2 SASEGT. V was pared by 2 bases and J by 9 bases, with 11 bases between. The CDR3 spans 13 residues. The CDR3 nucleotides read TGTGCCAGCAGTGAACGGGAGCAGGGTGAGCAGTTCTTC. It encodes CASSEREQGEQFF.

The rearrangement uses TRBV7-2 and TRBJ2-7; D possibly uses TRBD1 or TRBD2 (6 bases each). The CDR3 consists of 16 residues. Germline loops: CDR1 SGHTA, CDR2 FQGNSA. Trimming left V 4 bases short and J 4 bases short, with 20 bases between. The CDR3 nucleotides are TGTGCCAGCAGCTCCCCCTCTCGGGGGCCGCCGTACGAGCAGTACTTC. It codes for CASSSPSRGPPYEQYF.

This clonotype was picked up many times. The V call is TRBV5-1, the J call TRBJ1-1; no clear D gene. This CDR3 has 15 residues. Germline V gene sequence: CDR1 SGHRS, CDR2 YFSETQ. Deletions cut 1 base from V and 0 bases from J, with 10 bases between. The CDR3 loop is CASSLIGSMNTEAFF. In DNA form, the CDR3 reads TGCGCCAGCAGCTTGATCGGATCCATGAACACTGAAGCTTTCTTT.

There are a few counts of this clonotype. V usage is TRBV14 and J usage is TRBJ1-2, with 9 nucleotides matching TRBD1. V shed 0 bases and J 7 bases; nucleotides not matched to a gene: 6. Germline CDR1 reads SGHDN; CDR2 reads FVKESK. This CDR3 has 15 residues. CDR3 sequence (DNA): TGTGCCAGCAGCCAAGAACAGGGGGCGATCCGTGGCTACACCTTC. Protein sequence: CASSQEQGAIRGYTF.

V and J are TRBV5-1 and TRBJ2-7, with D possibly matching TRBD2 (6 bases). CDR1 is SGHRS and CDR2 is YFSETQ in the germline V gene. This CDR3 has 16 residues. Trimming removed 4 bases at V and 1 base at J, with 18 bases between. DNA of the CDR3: TGCGCCAGCAGCCAGGCTGGAGGGGCAGGGTCCTACGAGCAGTACTTC. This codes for CASSQAGGAGSYEQYF.

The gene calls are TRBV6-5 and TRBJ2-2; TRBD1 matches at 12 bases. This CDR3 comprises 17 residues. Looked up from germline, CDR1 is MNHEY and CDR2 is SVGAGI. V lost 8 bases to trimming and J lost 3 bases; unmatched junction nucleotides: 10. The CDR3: CASSLGGQGAHTGELFF. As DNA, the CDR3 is TGTGCCAGCTCATTAGGGGGACAGGGGGCCCACACCGGGGAGCTGTTTTTT.